Shown below are 27 T cell receptor beta chains from a single sample sequenced in a study of spatial heterogeneity in lung cancer. TCRdb called the 5' RACE reads again in MiXCR, with one record for every CDR3 protein. The sample has about 44,000 distinct CDR3 sequences, roughly an eighth seen once. Time point given: sample taken at primary tumor resection. The sequenced material consisted of unsorted whole RNA from tumor, nontumor lung or frozen PBMC. The sample here was PBMCs, taken at surgery. The origin of the receptors is a male donor with early-stage non-small cell lung cancer.

In its sample, this clonotype was seen many times. This chain uses TRBV28 with TRBJ2-2; D is perhaps TRBD2 (7 bases). This CDR3 has 18 residues. The V and J ends lost 5 bases and 4 bases respectively, with 23 bases between them. CDR1 is MDHEN and CDR2 is SYDVKM in the germline V gene. CDR3 DNA: TGTGCCAGCAGTCTCCTGGGAGGGAGGGCCAGGGGCACCGGGGAGCTGTTTTTT. It codes for CASSLLGGRARGTGELFF.

The chain carries TRBV7-6 and TRBJ2-5; 7 bases line up with TRBD2. Germline V gene sequence: CDR1 SGHVS, CDR2 FNYEAQ. Trimming at V came to 0 bases and at J to 2 bases, leaving 0 bases not matched to a gene. CDR3 length: 14 amino acids. The CDR3 loop is CASSLAGGQETQYF. CDR3 bases: TGTGCCAGCAGCTTAGCGGGGGGGCAAGAGACCCAGTACTTC.

At least ten counts were recorded for this clonotype. CDR3 residues: CASSQEASGSSEQFF. As DNA, the CDR3 is TGTGCCAGCAGCCAAGAGGCTAGCGGGAGTAGTGAGCAGTTCTTC. The chain is built from TRBV3-1 and TRBJ2-1, with 10 nucleotides matching TRBD2. CDR3 length equals 15 residues. CDR1 is LGHDT and CDR2 is YNNKEL in the germline V gene (reference sequence). J was trimmed by 9 bases and V by 0 bases; bases with no gene match: 5.

This clonotype was picked up many times. The rearrangement links TRBV6-2 or TRBV6-3 to TRBJ2-7, with D unclear. Germline V gene sequence: CDR1 MNHEY, CDR2 SVGEGT. The CDR3 has 12 residues. Between the trimmed V and J ends, which lost 5 bases and 4 bases, there was a span of 9 bases. The CDR3: CASSPQGYEQYF. The CDR3 DNA follows: TGTGCCAGCAGTCCGCAAGGTTACGAGCAGTACTTC.

This clonotype was detected a few times. The V call is TRBV29-1, the J call TRBJ2-5, with a possible D match to TRBD2 (5 bases). The CDR3 runs 10 residues. Germline V gene lookup returns CDR1 SQVTM and CDR2 ANQGSEA. V was pared by 7 bases and J by 7 bases, with 10 bases between. The CDR3 sequence: CSAGGGTQYF. The CDR3 DNA sequence: TGCAGCGCAGGAGGAGGGACCCAGTACTTC. Variable domain in full (rest from reference TRBV29-1 and TRBJ2-5): SAVISQKPSRDICQRGTSLTIQCQVDSQVTMMFWYRQQPGQSLTLIATANQGSEATYESGFVIDKFPISRPNLTFSTLTVSNMSPEDSSIYLCSAGGGTQYFGPGTRLLVL.

This clonotype was detected ten times or more. DNA for the CDR3: TGCAGCGTTGTGACAGGGGGAACTAATGAAAAACTGTTTTTT. Translating it yields CSVVTGGTNEKLFF. V gene TRBV29-1 combines with J gene TRBJ1-4; 9 bases are shared with TRBD1. Per the germline V gene, CDR1 is SQVTM and CDR2 is ANQGSEA. This CDR3 is built from 14 residues. Germline trimming cut 4 bases from V and 1 base from J; bases unmatched to any gene: 1.

V and J are TRBV3-1 and TRBJ2-5, with D possibly being TRBD1 or TRBD2 (5 bases each). The CDR3 spans 14 residues. With 3 bases removed from V and 0 bases from J, the gap between germline ends came to 8 bases. CDR1 is LGHDT, CDR2 YNNKEL, per germline (reference sequence). CDR3: CASSQQGDQETQYF. The CDR3 region has the DNA TGTGCCAGCAGCCAGCAGGGAGACCAAGAGACCCAGTACTTC.

This clonotype has ten or more counts. The V call is TRBV25-1, the J call TRBJ1-1; no clear D. The CDR3 has 11 amino acids. V was cut by 6 bases and J by 11 bases, with 13 bases left in between. Germline loops: CDR1 MGHDK, CDR2 SYGVNS. DNA of the CDR3: TGTGCCAGCAGGGGAAGGGAATTCGCTTTCTTT. Protein product: CASRGREFAFF.

There are a few counts of this clonotype. The V and J genes are TRBV10-3 and TRBJ2-5; a possible D gene is TRBD1 (5 bases). Germline V CDR1 and CDR2: ENHRY, SYGVKD. CDR3 size: 13 residues. V was shortened by 6 bases and J by 0 bases, with 8 bases between the two germline ends. The CDR3 loop reads CAIRVGDQETQYF. The CDR3 coding sequence is TGTGCCATCAGAGTAGGGGACCAAGAGACCCAGTACTTC.

This clonotype was counted at least ten times. This chain connects TRBV7-9 to TRBJ1-1; 8 bases agree with TRBD1. The germline gives CDR1 SEHNR, CDR2 FQNEAQ (reference sequence). This CDR3 comprises 14 residues. V lost 7 bases and J lost 9; bases outside the gene matches: 13. CDR3 nucleotides: TGTGCCAGCACCGACTTGAAGGCAGGGGGCCAAGCTTTCTTT. As protein: CASTDLKAGGQAFF.

Note on this clonotype: Relative to the germline gene, one junction end is altered; a read error may explain this. The chain joins TRBV2 to TRBJ2-4; D might be TRBD1 (6 bases). The CDR3 runs 16 residues. The germline CDR1 and CDR2 sequences are SNHLY and FYNNEI. CDR3 DNA: TGTGCCAGCAGGGAAGTCTACAGGGTGGACAAAAACATTCAGTACTTC. Translated: CASREVYRVDKNIQYF.

Many counts were recorded for this clonotype. CDR3 sequence (DNA): TGTGCCATCAAACCCTGGGGGGCCGAGGAGACCCAGTACTTC. Amino acid sequence: CAIKPWGAEETQYF. The rearrangement uses TRBV28 and TRBJ2-5; the D gene could be TRBD1 or TRBD2 (6 bases each). V gave up 10 bases and J gave up 5 bases, with 20 bases separating them. CDR1 is MDHEN, CDR2 SYDVKM, per germline. The CDR3 length is 14 residues.

CDR3 nucleotide sequence: TGCGCCAGCAGTCCTCCCGTGACCCAGCATTTT. Translating gives CASSPPVTQHF. The rearrangement uses TRBV23-1 and TRBJ1-5; the D is unclear. TRBV23-1 is an open reading frame, and its role is uncertain. The V and J ends lost 4 bases and 11 bases respectively, with 9 bases between them. The CDR3 sequence is 11 residues long.

Remarks on this clonotype: Just one base apart from a much larger clone, this may be a read error. V usage is TRBV10-3 and J usage is TRBJ1-4; D is possibly TRBD1 (6 bases). With 10 bases removed from V and 5 bases from J, the gap between germline ends came to 14 bases. Germline loops: CDR1 ENHRY, CDR2 SYGVKD. This CDR3 is built from 13 residues. The CDR3 sequence: CASHGGQNEKLFF. The CDR3 bases are TGTGCCAGCCACGGGGGGCAGAATGAAAAACTGTTTTTT.

This clonotype was counted between two and nine times. The rearrangement uses TRBV12-3 or TRBV12-4 and TRBJ2-5; maybe TRBD2 (6 bases). Trimming pared 3 bases from V and 0 bases from J, leaving 11 bases between. The CDR3 is made up of 15 amino acids. CDR3 residues: CASSFSTGDQETQYF. The CDR3 DNA sequence: TGTGCCAGCAGTTTCAGTACGGGGGACCAAGAGACCCAGTACTTC.

This clonotype was seen a few times. The chain combines TRBV13 with TRBJ2-3; D unclear. The V end lost 4 bases, the J end lost 0 bases, and 8 bases lay between the germline ends. From germline, CDR1 is PRHDT and CDR2 FYEKMQ (reference sequence). This CDR3 is 14 amino acids long. The CDR3 loop reads CASSSKASTDTQYF. The CDR3 coding sequence is TGTGCCAGCAGCTCTAAAGCTAGCACAGATACGCAGTATTTT.

The chain employs TRBV5-1 and TRBJ1-1, with D possibly TRBD1 on 6 matching bases. The V and J ends lost 4 bases and 3 bases respectively, with 16 bases between them. CDR1 is SGHRS and CDR2 is YFSETQ in the germline V gene. This CDR3 contains 15 residues. The CDR3 nucleotides are TGCGCCAGCAGCCAACAGGGCCCTCCGGACACTGAAGCTTTCTTT. It specifies CASSQQGPPDTEAFF.

This clonotype has a handful of counts. The chain has TRBV27 and TRBJ1-2, with no clear D. Germline V gene sequence: CDR1 MNHEY, CDR2 SMNVEV (reference sequence). The CDR3 spans 14 residues. The V end was cut by 2 bases, the J end by 4 bases, with 11 bases between. The CDR3 sequence: CASSLGPVLYGYTF. The CDR3 nucleotides are TGTGCCAGCAGTTTAGGTCCGGTACTCTATGGCTACACCTTC.

This clonotype was counted a few times. The chain is built from TRBV15 and TRBJ2-3; D is perhaps TRBD2 (6 bases). The length of the CDR3 is 17 residues. Germline CDR1 LNHNV, CDR2 YYDKDF (reference sequence). The V end was cut by 3 bases, the J end by 1 base, with 17 bases between. The CDR3 reads CATSRGRGRDRTDTQYF. The CDR3 coding sequence is TGTGCCACCAGCAGGGGAAGAGGGCGGGACCGCACAGATACGCAGTATTTT.

In its sample, this clonotype was seen many times. This chain links TRBV10-2 with TRBJ2-3; 7 nucleotides align to TRBD2. J lost 3 bases, V lost 5 bases, and 11 bases had no gene match. The germline gives CDR1 WSHSY, CDR2 SAAADI. The CDR3 spans 16 residues. CDR3 loop: CASSQPRTSRTDTQYF. The CDR3, as DNA: TGCGCCAGCAGTCAACCCCGGACTAGTAGAACAGATACGCAGTATTTT.

This clonotype was seen a few times. The chain couples TRBV7-2 to TRBJ1-1, with 8 bases matching TRBD1. Germline CDR1 reads SGHTA; CDR2 reads FQGNSA. This CDR3 is built from 14 residues. V shed 5 bases and J 10 bases; nucleotides not matched to a gene: 12. The CDR3 protein is CASSADRGVSGAFF. The CDR3 nucleotides are TGTGCCAGCAGCGCCGACAGGGGCGTCAGTGGAGCTTTCTTT. The full variable domain, its missing parts supplied by reference TRBV7-2 and TRBJ1-1, is GAGVSQSPSNKVTEKGKDVELRCDPISGHTALYWYRQSLGQGLEFLIYFQGNSAPDKSGLPSDRFSAERTGGSVSTLTIQRTQQEDSAVYLCASSADRGVSGAFFGQGTRLTVV.

As DNA, the CDR3 is TGCAGCGTGGACCCCGGGACTACCACAGATACGCAGTATTTT. Its translation is CSVDPGTTTDTQYF. The V call is TRBV29-1, the J call TRBJ2-3, with TRBD2 identical over 7 bases. The CDR3 extends over 14 amino acids. Germline trimming cut 6 bases from V and 2 bases from J; bases unmatched to any gene: 8. CDR1 and CDR2 (germline): SQVTM, ANQGSEA.

The gene calls are TRBV4-1 and TRBJ2-3, with 7 bases aligning to TRBD2. Germline lookup yields CDR1 MGHRA and CDR2 YSYEKL. This CDR3 contains 14 residues. Trimming at V came to 2 bases and at J to 6 bases, leaving 5 bases not matched to a gene. This CDR3 is CASSQWVGGDTQYF. DNA for the CDR3: TGCGCCAGCAGCCAATGGGTGGGGGGGGATACGCAGTATTTT.

The chain has TRBV24-1 and TRBJ2-1; D may match TRBD1 or TRBD2 (6 bases each). This CDR3 comprises 14 residues. CDR1 is KGHDR and CDR2 is SFDVKD in the germline V gene. V lost 5 bases to trimming and J lost 3 bases, with 10 bases between them. CDR3 coding DNA: TGTGCCACCAGTGGGGCGGGACACTACAATGAGCAGTTCTTC. Encoded protein: CATSGAGHYNEQFF.

Only a few counts were recorded for this clonotype. This chain links TRBV4-3 with TRBJ2-1; 11 bases match TRBD2. The junction had 6 bases not matched to a gene; V was cut back by 7 bases and J by 4 bases. The CDR3 runs 15 residues. CDR1 is LGHNA, CDR2 YSLEER, per germline. CDR3 loop: CASTSGTSGYNEQFF. CDR3 nucleotide sequence: TGCGCCAGCACCTCCGGGACTAGCGGATACAATGAGCAGTTCTTC.

This clonotype was picked up many times. The chain is built from TRBV5-1 and TRBJ2-5; D gene unclear. This CDR3 has 15 residues. V dropped 4 bases and J dropped 3 bases, with 16 bases sitting between them. Germline-derived CDR1 and CDR2 are SGHRS and YFSETQ. The CDR3 loop is CASSLQEPTEETQYF. As DNA, the CDR3 is TGCGCCAGCAGCCTCCAAGAACCTACGGAAGAGACCCAGTACTTC. Drawing the rest from reference TRBV5-1 and TRBJ2-5, the complete variable domain is KAGVTQTPRYLIKTRGQQVTLSCSPISGHRSVSWYQQTPGQGLQFLFEYFSETQRNKGNFPGRFSGRQFSNSRSEMNVSTLELGDSALYLCASSLQEPTEETQYFGPGTRLLVL.

This clonotype was found a few times. V is TRBV7-6 and J is TRBJ2-3, with 11 nucleotides matching TRBD2. J gave up 2 bases and V 5 bases, and 6 bases lay outside the gene matches. Germline-derived CDR1 and CDR2 are SGHVS and FNYEAQ. The CDR3 spans 16 residues. DNA of the CDR3: TGTGCCAGCAGCCCGGGACTAGCGGACCTCACAGATACGCAGTATTTT. Protein sequence: CASSPGLADLTDTQYF.